This passage covers 14 T cell receptor beta chains from one sample sequenced in a study of T-cell memory formation after mild COVID-19. TCRdb fed the 5' RACE reads into MiXCR, producing one record per CDR3 protein. The repertoire holds 150,000 to 200,000 distinct CDR3 sequences, with over 10% as singletons. Input material: PBMCs or a T cell subset sorted from them (not recorded which). These receptors all stem from a man younger than 35 who had mild COVID-19 (a few samples of this study predate the infection). Cell type and time point are not known.

The V gene is TRBV11-1, the J gene TRBJ2-1; a weak D match, TRBD1 (5 bases). The CDR3 has 13 residues. The ends were cut back, 1 base at V and 12 bases at J, with 13 bases in the middle. The germline gives CDR1 SGHAT, CDR2 FQDESV (reference sequence). The CDR3 nucleotides are TGTGCCAGCAGCTTAGACAGGTTCGGATGGCAGTTCTTC. Protein sequence: CASSLDRFGWQFF.

In its sample, this clonotype was seen many times. The V call is TRBV4-1, the J call TRBJ2-7, with 7 nucleotides matching TRBD1. Germline CDR1 reads MGHRA; CDR2 reads YSYEKL. The CDR3 runs 15 residues. Unmatched junction bases numbered 11, after V lost 6 bases and J lost 3 bases. The CDR3 region has the DNA TGCGCCAGCAGGCAGACAGGGTCACGGAACTACGAGCAGTACTTC. Translated, it gives CASRQTGSRNYEQYF.

The chain has TRBV5-6 and TRBJ2-1; 13 bases are a match to TRBD2. The trim removed 4 bases at V and 10 bases at J, leaving 5 bases unmatched. This CDR3 is 14 amino acids long. From germline, CDR1 is SGHDT and CDR2 YYEEEE. The CDR3 DNA follows: TGTGCCAGCAGCCTGACTAGCGGGGGGATAGAGCAGTTCTTC. Its translation: CASSLTSGGIEQFF.

The chain has TRBV7-2 and TRBJ1-1; weak D call: TRBD1 (5 bases). This CDR3 has 13 residues. V dropped 2 bases and J dropped 10 bases, with 14 bases sitting between them. In germline, CDR1 is SGHTA, CDR2 FQGNSA. The CDR3 DNA reads TGTGCCAGCAGCTTAAACCAGGGCGGAGGAGCTTTCTTT. It codes for CASSLNQGGGAFF. Together with reference TRBV7-2 and TRBJ1-1, the CDR3 gives the full variable domain: GAGVSQSPSNKVTEKGKDVELRCDPISGHTALYWYRQSLGQGLEFLIYFQGNSAPDKSGLPSDRFSAERTGGSVSTLTIQRTQQEDSAVYLCASSLNQGGGAFFGQGTRLTVV.

This clonotype was seen repeatedly, ten times or more. CDR3 DNA sequence: TGCGCCAGCAGCTTAACGGGCCCGAACACCGGGGAGCTGTTTTTT. Encoded protein: CASSLTGPNTGELFF. This chain joins TRBV5-1 and TRBJ2-2; D uncertain. The CDR3 covers 15 residues. Germline lookup yields CDR1 SGHRS and CDR2 YFSETQ. V dropped 2 bases and J dropped 0 bases, with 8 bases sitting between them.

There are a few counts of this clonotype. The J gene is TRBJ1-1, the V gene TRBV5-1, with 10 bases matching TRBD1. This CDR3 comprises 15 residues. J gave up 4 bases and V 7 bases, and 10 bases lay outside the gene matches. The germline V gene has CDR1 SGHRS and CDR2 YFSETQ. The CDR3 region is CASRRGTGESTEAFF. In DNA, the CDR3 is TGCGCCAGCCGAAGAGGGACAGGGGAGAGCACTGAAGCTTTCTTT.

A few counts support this clonotype. The V call is TRBV9, the J call TRBJ2-1; D is tentatively TRBD1 or TRBD2 (5 bases each). Germline lookup yields CDR1 SGDLS and CDR2 YYNGEE. The CDR3 covers 18 residues. The V end was cut by 4 bases, the J end by 1 base, with 21 bases between. Written as DNA, the CDR3 is TGTGCCAGCAGCTCCGCCGGGGCAAACCCCCTTTCCTACAATGAGCAGTTCTTC. Protein: CASSSAGANPLSYNEQFF.

A few counts support this clonotype. The J gene is TRBJ1-2, the V gene TRBV20-1, with D unclear. Germline V CDR1 and CDR2: DFQATT, SNEGSKA (reference sequence). CDR3 length: 11 residues. Between the trimmed V and J ends, which lost 3 bases and 5 bases, there was a span of 7 bases. CDR3 sequence reads: CSASPGYGYTF. CDR3 coding DNA: TGCAGTGCTAGTCCGGGGTATGGCTACACCTTC.

V usage is TRBV9 and J usage is TRBJ2-3, with TRBD2 identical over 14 bases. CDR1 is SGDLS, CDR2 YYNGEE, per germline. The CDR3 is made up of 19 amino acids. Trimming removed 2 bases from V and 3 bases from J; junction bases left unmatched: 11. The CDR3 region has the DNA TGTGCCAGCAGCGTCCAGGGACTAGCGGGGGTGGTAGCAACAGATACGCAGTATTTT. This codes for CASSVQGLAGVVATDTQYF.

This clonotype was picked up a small number of times. V usage is TRBV7-3 and J usage is TRBJ2-1; 7 positions agree with TRBD2. The germline gives CDR1 SGHTA, CDR2 FQGTGA. Germline trimming cut 2 bases from V and 4 bases from J; bases unmatched to any gene: 8. The CDR3 runs 16 residues. The CDR3 loop is CASSLSRSGVYNEQFF. The CDR3 nucleotides read TGTGCCAGCAGCTTATCTCGGAGCGGGGTGTACAATGAGCAGTTCTTC.

DNA for the CDR3: TGCGCCAGCAGCCAGGCTTGGGCTCGGGATACGCAGTATTTT. This codes for CASSQAWARDTQYF. The chain couples TRBV5-1 to TRBJ2-3; D is unresolved. Germline V lookup: CDR1 SGHRS, CDR2 YFSETQ. CDR3 length equals 14 residues. Trimming cost V 4 bases and J 6 bases, with 15 bases left between them. Full variable domain (remainder filled in from reference TRBV5-1 and TRBJ2-3): KAGVTQTPRYLIKTRGQQVTLSCSPISGHRSVSWYQQTPGQGLQFLFEYFSETQRNKGNFPGRFSGRQFSNSRSEMNVSTLELGDSALYLCASSQAWARDTQYFGPGTRLTVL.

This clonotype was detected only a few times. This sequence joins TRBV3-1 and TRBJ1-6; D may be TRBD1 (5 bases). Trimming stripped 5 bases from V and 7 bases from J, with 12 bases between. The CDR3 runs to 14 residues. Per germline, CDR1 LGHDT and CDR2 YNNKEL (reference sequence). The CDR3 is CASSSRDGNSPLHF. CDR3 coding DNA: TGTGCCAGCAGCAGCCGGGACGGGAATTCACCCCTCCACTTT.

This clonotype has a handful of counts. This chain joins TRBV7-3 and TRBJ2-1; D not certain. Germline V CDR1 and CDR2: SGHTA, FQGTGA. The CDR3 contains 13 residues. Trimming pared 3 bases from V and 4 bases from J, leaving 7 bases between. The DNA of the CDR3 is TGTGCCAGCAGCTTCGGCCAGTACAATGAGCAGTTCTTC. Translated, it gives CASSFGQYNEQFF.

The sample holds a few counts of this clonotype. V and J are TRBV24-1 and TRBJ2-6; D ambiguous. The germline V gene has CDR1 KGHDR and CDR2 SFDVKD. The V and J ends lost 3 bases and 3 bases respectively, with 8 bases between them. The CDR3 is 15 residues long. CDR3 sequence reads: CATSDGRNGANVLTF. The CDR3 DNA reads TGTGCCACCAGTGATGGCAGGAATGGGGCCAACGTCCTGACTTTC.